The 29 T cell receptor beta chains presented below share a single source sample, sequenced in a study of T cells in Graves' hyperthyroidism and ophthalmopathy. RNA transcripts yielded amplified TCR beta CDR3 regions. First-round RT-PCR with HTBI primers amplified the TCR CDR3 region. TCRdb re-derived calls from the multiplex PCR reads in MiXCR, one entry per CDR3 protein. The table lists hundreds of thousands of distinct CDR3 sequences, about 14% of them singletons. The source material was blood. Source of these receptors: a woman aged 40 to 55 with Graves' ophthalmopathy.

The chain employs TRBV18 and TRBJ2-7; TRBD1 agrees at 7 bases. J was trimmed by 5 bases and V by 2 bases; bases with no gene match: 3. This CDR3 is built from 13 residues. CDR1 is KGHSH, CDR2 LQKENI, per germline. Written as DNA, the CDR3 is TGTGCCAGCTCACCAGGGACAGCCCACGAGCAGTACTTC. It yields the protein CASSPGTAHEQYF.

This clonotype was picked up many times. The chain carries TRBV7-2 and TRBJ2-7; D might be TRBD1 (7 bases). CDR3 length: 15 amino acids. Trimming shortened V by 4 bases and J by 5 bases, and 18 bases separated the two germline ends. CDR1 and CDR2 (germline): SGHTA, FQGNSA. CDR3 in amino acids: CASSSPRDSLHEQYF. The DNA for the CDR3 is TGTGCCAGCAGCTCCCCGCGGGACAGTCTCCACGAGCAGTACTTC.

This clonotype was seen many times. The V call is TRBV12-3 or TRBV12-4, the J call TRBJ1-5; 8 positions match TRBD1. The CDR3 spans 14 residues. V lost 6 bases, J lost 7 bases, and 8 bases stayed unmatched. CDR3: CASSRGQGRQPQHF. CDR3 nucleotides: TGTGCCAGCAGCAGAGGACAGGGAAGACAGCCCCAGCATTTT.

This clonotype was recorded only once. V and J are TRBV15 and TRBJ2-4, with 7 bases aligning to TRBD1. The trim removed 5 bases at V and 6 bases at J, leaving 4 bases unmatched. The V gene's germline CDR1 is LNHNV and CDR2 YYDKDF (reference sequence). This CDR3 is 13 amino acids long. The CDR3 DNA is TGTGCCACCAGCGCCGGGACAGTAAACATTCAGTACTTC. Translation: CATSAGTVNIQYF.

This clonotype was counted ten times or more. The CDR3 here is CASSLREVRYEQYF. The CDR3 DNA reads as TGTGCCAGCAGTTTACGGGAAGTTCGCTACGAGCAGTACTTC. The chain employs TRBV28 and TRBJ2-7; D is possibly TRBD2 (5 bases). V lost 2 bases to trimming and J lost 3 bases, with 11 bases between them. This CDR3 region has 14 residues. From germline, CDR1 is MDHEN and CDR2 SYDVKM. The entire variable domain, with the rest obtained from reference TRBV28 and TRBJ2-7, is as follows: DVKVTQSSRYLVKRTGEKVFLECVQDMDHENMFWYRQDPGLGLRLIYFSYDVKMKEKGDIPEGYSVSREKKERFSLILESASTNQTSMYLCASSLREVRYEQYFGPGTRLTVT.

This chain joins TRBV20-1 and TRBJ2-7; D unresolved. Germline CDR1 reads DFQATT; CDR2 reads SNEGSKA (reference sequence). CDR3 length: 12 amino acids. Deletions cut 0 bases from V and 6 bases from J, with 9 bases between. The CDR3 region has the DNA TGCAGTGCTAGAGATCACGGCACCGAGCAGTACTTC. Translating it yields CSARDHGTEQYF.

This clonotype was observed at least ten times. The chain joins TRBV6-2 or TRBV6-3 to TRBJ2-2, with 8 nucleotides matching TRBD1. Germline V CDR1 and CDR2: MNHEY, SVGEGT. Trimming removed 2 bases from V and 4 bases from J; junction bases left unmatched: 6. This CDR3 contains 16 residues. The CDR3 spells CASSYPTGALTGELFF. CDR3 DNA: TGTGCCAGCAGTTACCCGACAGGGGCGCTCACCGGGGAGCTGTTTTTT.

This clonotype was seen repeatedly, ten times or more. The chain links TRBV5-1 to TRBJ2-2, with 8 positions matching TRBD2. Germline CDR1 SGHRS, CDR2 YFSETQ. This CDR3 contains 16 residues. Trimming at V came to 4 bases and at J to 1 base, leaving 6 bases not matched to a gene. The CDR3 coding sequence is TGCGCCAGCAGCAAAGCGGGAGCCGGGAACACCGGGGAGCTGTTTTTT. It codes for CASSKAGAGNTGELFF.

The CDR3 loop reads CASSLTVRGGETQYF. CDR3 bases: TGTGCCAGCAGCTTAACGGTTAGGGGGGGAGAGACCCAGTACTTC. The chain carries TRBV7-2 and TRBJ2-5; D is possibly TRBD2 (7 bases). The V gene's germline CDR1 is SGHTA and CDR2 FQGNSA. The CDR3 is made up of 15 amino acids. The V end lost 2 bases, the J end lost 4 bases, and 14 bases lay between the germline ends.

The chain links TRBV6-2 or TRBV6-3 to TRBJ2-5; D unclear. Germline CDR1 is MNHEY and CDR2 is SVGEGT. This CDR3 has 13 amino acids. V lost 4 bases and J lost 1, with 7 bases in between. CDR3 residues: CASSSTSQETQYF. The CDR3 DNA follows: TGTGCCAGCAGTTCTACCTCCCAAGAGACCCAGTACTTC.

This clonotype was detected ten times or more. The chain couples TRBV6-5 to TRBJ2-7; D may be TRBD2 (6 bases). The CDR3 runs to 17 residues. CDR1 and CDR2 (germline): MNHEY, SVGAGI. The V and J ends lost 0 bases and 2 bases respectively, with 17 bases between them. CDR3 DNA sequence: TGTGCCAGCAGTTACTCACCGGGGGAGAGAAGTACCTACGAGCAGTACTTC. The encoded protein is CASSYSPGERSTYEQYF.

This clonotype was seen more than once but under ten times. One end of the junction varies from germline; a read error may be responsible. This sequence joins TRBV12-3 or TRBV12-4 and TRBJ1-1, with D perhaps TRBD1 (6 bases). The length of the CDR3 is 13 residues. The DNA for the CDR3 is TGTGGCAGCAGTTTAGGGGGAAACACTGAAGCTTTCTTT. Protein sequence: CGSSLGGNTEAFF.

This clonotype occurred many times. A much bigger clone sits one base away, suggesting this may be a read error. The chain links TRBV10-3 to TRBJ2-7; possibly TRBD2 for D (5 bases). V lost 10 bases, J lost 2 bases, and 6 bases lay in between. The CDR3 extends over 10 amino acids. Germline V gene sequence: CDR1 ENHRY, CDR2 SYGVKD. The DNA for the CDR3 is TGTGCCACCGGGACCTACGAGCAGTACTTC. Translation: CATGTYEQYF.

The V gene is TRBV18, the J gene TRBJ1-5, with no clear D. Looked up from germline, CDR1 is KGHSH and CDR2 is LQKENI. The CDR3 consists of 12 residues. Trimming removed 4 bases from V and 6 bases from J, with 7 bases in between. CDR3 loop: CASSQEVQPQHF. The CDR3 DNA reads TGTGCCAGCTCACAAGAGGTTCAGCCCCAGCATTTT.

This clonotype was observed many times. The genes are TRBV20-1 and TRBJ2-7; the D gene is possibly TRBD2 (6 bases). Between the trimmed V and J ends, which lost 5 bases and 5 bases, there was a span of 16 bases. Germline V gene lookup returns CDR1 DFQATT and CDR2 SNEGSKA (reference sequence). CDR3 length: 13 amino acids. The CDR3 DNA follows: TGCAGTGCTTCCCCGGGACTCTGGAACGAGCAGTACTTC. This gives the protein CSASPGLWNEQYF.

The CDR3 DNA follows: TGTGCCAGCAGTTCCCCCCCTCGACGCTACGAGCAGTACTTC. Translating it yields CASSSPPRRYEQYF. The V and J genes are TRBV28 and TRBJ2-7, with no clear D. Trimming removed 4 bases at V and 3 bases at J, with 13 bases between. Germline lookup yields CDR1 MDHEN and CDR2 SYDVKM. This CDR3 has 14 amino acids. The full variable domain, its missing parts supplied by reference TRBV28 and TRBJ2-7, is DVKVTQSSRYLVKRTGEKVFLECVQDMDHENMFWYRQDPGLGLRLIYFSYDVKMKEKGDIPEGYSVSREKKERFSLILESASTNQTSMYLCASSSPPRRYEQYFGPGTRLTVT.

This clonotype was counted at least ten times. The chain joins TRBV7-2 to TRBJ2-5, with D possibly TRBD1 on 5 matching bases. V was clipped by 1 base and J by 3 bases, with 12 bases between them. Per the germline V gene, CDR1 is SGHTA and CDR2 is FQGNSA. The CDR3 loop spans 15 amino acids. CDR3 DNA: TGTGCCAGCAGCTTAGGTATCAGGGCCAAAGAGACCCAGTACTTC. Its translation is CASSLGIRAKETQYF.

This clonotype appeared many times. The gene calls are TRBV12-3 or TRBV12-4 and TRBJ1-1; D remains unclear. Trimming took 1 base from V and 3 from J, leaving 9 bases between them. This CDR3 has 14 residues. CDR3 region: CASSLGRSDTEAFF. The CDR3 nucleotides are TGTGCCAGCAGTTTAGGCCGATCAGACACTGAAGCTTTCTTT.

There are many counts of this clonotype. The CDR3 protein is CSVDPFRDSLEAFF. For the CDR3, the DNA is TGCAGCGTTGATCCCTTTCGGGACAGCCTTGAAGCTTTCTTT. V and J are TRBV29-1 and TRBJ1-1, with TRBD1 matching 7 bases. Germline assignment: CDR1 SQVTM and CDR2 ANQGSEA. Unmatched junction bases numbered 11, after V lost 3 bases and J lost 7 bases. CDR3 length: 14 amino acids.

This clonotype has at least ten counts. This chain uses TRBV2 with TRBJ2-2, with a tentative D call TRBD2 (5 bases). V was trimmed by 4 bases and J by 6 bases, leaving 9 bases between them. This CDR3 has 13 amino acids. Germline lookup yields CDR1 SNHLY and CDR2 FYNNEI. CDR3 protein: CASSAGISGELFF. CDR3 sequence (DNA): TGTGCCAGCAGTGCGGGAATCTCCGGGGAGCTGTTTTTT. The full variable domain, rest sourced from reference TRBV2 and TRBJ2-2, is EPEVTQTPSHQVTQMGQEVILRCVPISNHLYFYWYRQILGQKVEFLVSFYNNEISEKSEIFDDQFSVERPDGSNFTLKIRSTKLEDSAMYFCASSAGISGELFFGEGSRLTVL.

This clonotype was recorded many times. The V and J genes are TRBV12-3 or TRBV12-4 and TRBJ1-3; a possible D gene is TRBD1 (5 bases). Trimming took 1 base from V and 2 from J, leaving 12 bases between them. The CDR3 length is 16 residues. CDR3 nucleotide sequence: TGTGCCAGCAGTTTAGTCGGGGCCCGGGCTGGAAACACCATATATTTT. It is translated as CASSLVGARAGNTIYF.

Concerning this clonotype itself: This may be a read error, as it is one base from a much larger clone. V usage is TRBV20-1 and J usage is TRBJ1-5; 7 bases align to TRBD1. The CDR3 length is 14 residues. V lost 3 bases, J lost 0 bases, and 2 bases stayed unmatched. The V gene's germline CDR1 is DFQATT and CDR2 SNEGSKA (reference sequence). CDR3 sequence: CSARTGNSNQPQHF. CDR3 nucleotide sequence: TGCAGTGCTAGGACAGGGAATAGCAATCAGCCCCAGCATTTT.

V usage is TRBV6-2 or TRBV6-3 and J usage is TRBJ2-7, with 7 bases that match TRBD2. CDR3 size: 16 residues. J was trimmed by 4 bases and V by 6 bases; bases with no gene match: 15. Per germline, CDR1 MNHEY and CDR2 SVGEGT. This CDR3 reads CASSRTPGLPWYEQYF. The CDR3 region has the DNA TGTGCCAGCAGCAGAACACCGGGACTACCGTGGTACGAGCAGTACTTC.

In regard to this clonotype: Possible read error: a much larger clone is one base away. This rearrangement joins TRBV27 to TRBJ1-5; D is unresolved. Germline loops: CDR1 MNHEY, CDR2 SMNVEV (reference sequence). The CDR3 consists of 14 residues. The CDR3 DNA reads as TGTGCCAGCAGTCCCAAGGTCCTAAATCGGCCCCAGCATTTT. This encodes CASSPKVLNRPQHF.

The sample holds many counts of this clonotype. The chain couples TRBV7-2 to TRBJ2-7, with 10 bases aligning to TRBD1. The CDR3 extends over 15 amino acids. The V segment lost 5 bases and the J segment 4 bases; nucleotides outside the gene matches: 8. CDR1 is SGHTA and CDR2 is FQGNSA in the germline V gene. CDR3 in amino acids: CASSVGTGVEYEQYF. In DNA, the CDR3 is TGTGCCAGCAGCGTAGGGACAGGGGTTGAGTACGAGCAGTACTTC.

The table lists this clonotype with many counts. The rearrangement joins TRBV6-2 or TRBV6-3 to TRBJ2-5, with 8 bases identical to TRBD1. The CDR3 has 14 amino acids. The V and J ends lost 7 bases and 4 bases, in that order; junction bases with no gene match: 8. Germline-derived CDR1 and CDR2 are MNHEY and SVGEGT. CDR3 residues: CASTPDRVGETQYF. The CDR3 nucleotides read TGTGCCAGCACCCCGGACAGGGTGGGAGAGACCCAGTACTTC.

This clonotype was observed a single time. The V call is TRBV6-5, the J call TRBJ2-7; 9 nucleotides line up with TRBD2. V lost 2 bases to trimming and J lost 7 bases; unmatched junction nucleotides: 9. Germline V lookup: CDR1 MNHEY, CDR2 SVGAGI. This CDR3 spans 15 amino acids. The CDR3 is CASSYDIAGAGEQYF. The DNA for the CDR3 is TGTGCCAGCAGTTACGACATAGCGGGAGCTGGAGAGCAGTACTTC.

This chain uses TRBV7-3 with TRBJ2-5; unclear D gene. Germline loops: CDR1 SGHTA, CDR2 FQGTGA. The CDR3 consists of 15 residues. The germline V and J ends were trimmed by 5 bases and 1 base, with 14 bases remaining between them. DNA for the CDR3: TGTGCCAGCAGCCGCGATCTCCTAAGCCAAGAGACCCAGTACTTC. This sequence encodes CASSRDLLSQETQYF.

This clonotype has at least ten counts. The rearrangement links TRBV6-5 to TRBJ2-7; 14 positions match TRBD2. This CDR3 is 15 amino acids long. Unmatched junction bases numbered 3, after V lost 4 bases and J lost 4 bases. Germline V gene lookup returns CDR1 MNHEY and CDR2 SVGAGI. In nucleotides, the CDR3 is TGTGCCAGCAGTTCCTGGACTAGCGGGAGGTACGAGCAGTACTTC. This sequence encodes CASSSWTSGRYEQYF.